This record covers a single T cell receptor beta chain. No antigen is known for it. Per-nucleotide qualities are absent, and no much larger clonotype sits a single base away. The same CDR3 arises from other DNA sequences in this sample as well. In Seattle, one collaborating source enrolled patients while the infection was active and tracked those patients longitudinally over the course of disease. Collaborating institutions collected whole blood in K2EDTA tubes following their own protocols. Collaborator samples were shipped for TCRbeta analysis as frozen whole blood, isolated PBMCs, or DNA extracted from either sample type. This specimen comes from a study of blood T cell repertoires in COVID-19 (dated by TCRdb to about 2020). Turning to the overall study: Collaborator samples came from the United States, Italy and Spain and covered acute and convalescent phases of COVID-19. The prospective study material was composed of cDNA or gDNA derived from T cells, B-cell-depleted T cells, or PBMCs. Subjects who had been exposed to COVID-19, were actively infected with it, or had recovered from it provided the deeply sampled blood TCRbeta repertoires that made up the dataset. The repertoires were released in a freely available public database meant as a resource for research on the immune response to SARS-CoV-2. The samples were drawn from two sources: the first 160 participants of the ongoing ImmuneRACE study, and 950 to 1,500 subjects contributed by 6 global collaborators. Nearly every sample came with metadata listing a de-identified subject ID, COVID-19 status, age in years and sex. HLA class I and class II types, where available, came from metadata supplied by the sample provider rather than from assay-based typing.

Measured from the cysteine to the phenylalanine, the CDR3 is 12 residues long. Just the 36-base CDR3 DNA is kept, in frame starting at base 1. V lost 4 bases and J lost 7 bases; the stretch between them is 8 bases long. CDR1 and CDR2, looked up from the germline V gene (reference sequence), are SEHNR and FQNEAQ. TCRbeta CDR3 regions were amplified from genomic DNA using the immunoSEQ Assay, a bias-controlled multiplex PCR. The authors' pipeline ran thus. Within the assay, amplification of reference gene primers was used to estimate how many nucleated cells each sample contained. To quantify the absolute abundance of each unique TCRbeta CDR3 rearrangement, sequence reads were collapsed and filtered. For each sample, productive Simpson clonality was calculated by taking the square root of Simpson's diversity index across productive rearrangements. TCRdb carries this immuneACCESS record with in-frame sequences only. Its versions omit some clonotypes, under half of them owing to an unresolved V gene in the studies checked, with the rest unexplained. Clone size and the V and J calls come from that table; the DNA yielded D and trimming. The table for this sample lists just over 250,000 clones; 80% to 95% of them were counted only once. The top ten clonotypes cover 2% to 3% of the sample.

The full study reports these points: How much clinical and demographic metadata was included differed by source and by participant, and the metadata was provided uncurated.

The chain joins TRBV7-9 to TRBJ2-1; a tentative D match to TRBD1 spans 6 bases. The origin of this receptor is a person under 30 with COVID-19, enrolled during active disease. Sequencing used peripheral blood. The DNA reads TGTGCCAGCAGCTCCCAGGGGAATGAGCAGTTCTTC. Translation gives CASSSQGNEQFF.